These T cell receptor beta chains were read from a single sample in a study of blood T cell repertoires in COVID-19. TCRdb's copy holds only in-frame clones and misses some; the assay was immunoSEQ multiplex PCR. In the table there are 290,000 or so clones, about 93% of which are singletons. The material sequenced was PBMCs or T cells enriched from blood (not recorded which). The source is a woman aged 25 to 39 who had recovered from COVID-19. Each CDR3 is given with its conserved first and last residue. A D gene is named only where the DNA matches it firmly. Clone sizes are given selectively: once, few, many, or a class where the clone is expanded.

>-|TRBV7-2|TRBJ1-5|TRBD1
TGTGCCAGCAGCTCCCAGGGGGGAGGCAATCAGCCCCAGCATTTT
CASSSQGGGNQPQHF
>-|TRBV28|TRBJ2-1|TRBD2
TGTGCCAGCAGTCGGGAGGTCTCGTACAATGAGCAGTTCTTC
CASSREVSYNEQFF
>-|TRBV18|TRBJ1-1|TRBD1
TGTGCCAGCTCCCGAGATACAGGGGCCCAGAACACTGAAGCTTTCTTT
CASSRDTGAQNTEAFF
>-|TRBV19|TRBJ1-6|-
TGTGCCAGTAGTATTGGACAGCAAAATTCACCCCTCCACTTT
CASSIGQQNSPLHF
>once|TRBV6-5|TRBJ1-1|TRBD1
TGTGCCAGCAGTACTGAGGGGGCGGGGAACACTGAAGCTTTCTTT
CASSTEGAGNTEAFF
>-|TRBV19|TRBJ2-7|-
TGTGCCAGTAGGGGACAAACGGCTCTCTACGAGCAGTACTTC
CASRGQTALYEQYF
>-|TRBV7-6|TRBJ1-4|TRBD1
TGTGCCAGCAGCGATACAGGGGGAACTAATGAAAAACTGTTTTTT
CASSDTGGTNEKLFF
>-|TRBV28|TRBJ2-7|TRBD2
TGTGCCAGCAGTCGATTGACTAGCGACGTGCGCGAGCAGTACTTC
CASSRLTSDVREQYF
>-|TRBV7-2|TRBJ2-1|-
TGTGCCAGCAGCTCCGGGACACCCTCCGTTAACGGGCAGTTCTTC
CASSSGTPSVNGQFF
>-|TRBV19|TRBJ1-1|-
TGTGCCAGTACCCGAGGCCAGGACTTAGGGGGCACTGAAGCTTTCTTT
CASTRGQDLGGTEAFF
>-|TRBV19|TRBJ1-2|-
TGTGCCAGTGGATCAGGGCTGTATGGCTACACCTTC
CASGSGLYGYTF
>-|TRBV30|TRBJ2-2|TRBD2
TGTGCCTGGGGACTAGCGGGTTCCCACACCGGGGAGCTGTTTTTT
CAWGLAGSHTGELFF
>-|TRBV28|TRBJ1-1|TRBD1
TGTGCCAGCAGTCTACTAGGGGGCGAAGCTTTCTTT
CASSLLGGEAFF
>-|TRBV10-3|TRBJ2-5|-
TGTGCCATCAGCCCTTCGGGGAAGCCCCCCCCAGAGACCCAGTACTTC
CAISPSGKPPPETQYF
>-|TRBV2|TRBJ1-4|TRBD1
TGTGCCAGCAGCTCCGGACAGGGACTCACAACTAATGAAAAACTGTTTTTT
CASSSGQGLTTNEKLFF
>-|TRBV24-1|TRBJ2-3|TRBD2
TGTGCCACCAGTCAAAAGACTAGCGGGGGCGGAGAAGATACGCAGTATTTT
CATSQKTSGGGEDTQYF
>-|TRBV27|TRBJ2-1|-
TGTGCCAGCAGTTTATTGGGGAGTGGCGGGAAGTATGATGAGCAGTTCTTC
CASSLLGSGGKYDEQFF
>-|TRBV29-1|TRBJ2-3|TRBD1
TGCAGCACGACAGGGGCTAGCACAGATACGCAGTATTTT
CSTTGASTDTQYF
>-|TRBV7-7|TRBJ1-5|TRBD1
TGTGCTAGCAGCTTAGCGGGACAGGGGGTTTGTGGCAATCAGCCCCAGCATTTT
CASSLAGQGVCGNQPQHF
>-|TRBV3-1/TRBV3-2|TRBJ2-3|-
TGTGCCAGCAGCCAAGGAGTGACTAGAGTGGATACGCAGTATTTT
CASSQGVTRVDTQYF
>-|TRBV29-1|TRBJ1-1|-
TGCAGCGGGGGGGGCACTTTGAACACTGAAGCTTTCTTT
CSGGGTLNTEAFF
>-|TRBV6-6|TRBJ1-2|-
TGTGCCAGCAGTCCCGGGACAACCCACTATGGCTACACCTTC
CASSPGTTHYGYTF
>-|TRBV4-3|TRBJ1-2|-
TGCGCCAGCAGCCAAGATCGGAGTGGTTATGGCTACACCTTC
CASSQDRSGYGYTF
>-|TRBV10-2|TRBJ2-7|TRBD1
TGCGCCAGCAGTGGGGACAGGTACTACGAGCAGTACTTC
CASSGDRYYEQYF
>-|TRBV9|TRBJ2-2|TRBD2
TGTGCCAGCAGCGGCCTTGGGGGGGGCACCGGGGAGCTGTTTTTT
CASSGLGGGTGELFF
>once|TRBV5-4|TRBJ2-3|-
TGTGCCAGCAGCTTCGGTGGAGAAAGCACAGATACGCAGTATTTT
CASSFGGESTDTQYF
>-|TRBV5-1|TRBJ2-7|TRBD2
TGCGCCAGCAGCACCGGACTAGCGGGAGATTACGAGCAGTACTTC
CASSTGLAGDYEQYF
>once|TRBV7-8|TRBJ2-3|TRBD2
TGTGCCAGCAGCTTACTAGCGGGATCTAGCACAGATACGCAGTATTTT
CASSLLAGSSTDTQYF
>once|TRBV11-2|TRBJ2-5|TRBD2
TGTGCCAGCAGCGGACTTATAGCGGGGGGAGGAGGGTACCAAGAGACCCAGTACTTC
CASSGLIAGGGGYQETQYF
>-|TRBV28|TRBJ2-5|-
TGTGCCAGCAGTAGGACAGAGCCAACGGCCCAGTACTTC
CASSRTEPTAQYF
>-|TRBV18|TRBJ2-5|TRBD1
TGTGCCAGCTCACGCTTTGCCGGGACAGGTCAAGAGACCCAGTACTTC
CASSRFAGTGQETQYF
>-|TRBV6-1|TRBJ2-2|TRBD2
TGTGCCAGCAGTGAACGCGGGAGTGGCGCCGGGGAGCTGTTTTTT
CASSERGSGAGELFF
>-|TRBV9|TRBJ2-1|TRBD2
TGTGCCAGCAGCGTAGGTAGCGGGGCCTACAATGAGCAGTTCTTC
CASSVGSGAYNEQFF
>-|TRBV19|TRBJ1-5|-
TGTGCCAGTAGTATGAGGAGCCGCGATCAGCCCCAGCATTTT
CASSMRSRDQPQHF
>-|TRBV10-1|TRBJ2-7|-
TGCGCCAGGGATGTGAGGTTGCAGTACTTC
CARDVRLQYF
>-|TRBV28|TRBJ2-6|-
TGTGCCAGCAGTTCTGACGGGAGCTCTGGGGCCAACGTCCTGACTTTC
CASSSDGSSGANVLTF
>-|TRBV28|TRBJ1-5|-
TGTGCCAGCAGTTTACGTCCCGACAGGAGCAATCAGCCCCAGCATTTT
CASSLRPDRSNQPQHF
>-|TRBV7-2|TRBJ2-2|-
TGTGCCAGCAGCTTAGCAGGCGGGACATCGGTTGTACGCGGGAGCCTCGCCGGGGAGCTGTTTTTT
CASSLAGGTSVVRGSLAGELFF
>-|TRBV4-3|TRBJ2-2|TRBD2
TGCGCCAGCAGCCAAGCGCTAGCGGGAGTCAACACCGGGGAGCTGTTTTTT
CASSQALAGVNTGELFF
>-|TRBV6-5|TRBJ2-7|-
TGTGCCAGTGAGGACACCGACTCCTACGAGCAGTACTTC
CASEDTDSYEQYF
>-|TRBV5-4|TRBJ2-7|-
TGTGCCAGCAGCGCTACAGGGAGACACGAGCAGTACTTC
CASSATGRHEQYF
>once|TRBV28|TRBJ1-6|TRBD1
TGTGCCAGCAGTTCCCTCAGGGGGCCCAATAATTCACCCCTCCACTTT
CASSSLRGPNNSPLHF
>-|TRBV30|TRBJ2-2|TRBD1
TGTGCCTGGAGCGGACAGGGGGAAAACACCGGGGAGCTGTTTTTT
CAWSGQGENTGELFF
>-|TRBV5-6|TRBJ1-5|-
TGTGCCAGCAGCTTGCATGGGGGCCCCGTGGAAAATCAGCCCCAGCATTTT
CASSLHGGPVENQPQHF
>-|TRBV28|TRBJ2-7|TRBD2
TGTGCCAGCCCACCGGGACTAGCGGGAGAGGCGACTAGCGAGCAGTACTTC
CASPPGLAGEATSEQYF
>-|TRBV7-3|TRBJ2-7|-
TGTGCCAGCAGCTTAAATTGGAGCCCAAATATTTACGAGCAGTACTTC
CASSLNWSPNIYEQYF
>-|TRBV19|TRBJ1-2|-
TGTGCCAGTCACCGACCGGGGGGGGACTATGGCTACACCTTC
CASHRPGGDYGYTF
>-|TRBV6-1|TRBJ2-3|TRBD2
TGTGCCAGCAGTGGGCGGCTAGCGGGACGGTCTAGCACAGATACGCAGTATTTT
CASSGRLAGRSSTDTQYF
>once|TRBV2|TRBJ2-7|TRBD2
TGTGCCAGCACAGGACTAGCGGGAGGCGAGCAGTACTTC
CASTGLAGGEQYF
>-|TRBV7-8|TRBJ2-6|-
TGTGCCAGCAGCTTAGAGATTTTTAGCTCTGGGGCCAACGTCCTGACTTTC
CASSLEIFSSGANVLTF
>-|TRBV10-3|TRBJ2-7|TRBD2
TGTGCCATCAGCCTTACTAGCGGGAGCCATGAGCAGTACTTC
CAISLTSGSHEQYF
>-|TRBV6-5|TRBJ2-7|TRBD2
TGTGCCAGCAGCCACGCCGGGGGGGCCTCCTACGAGCAGTACTTC
CASSHAGGASYEQYF
>-|TRBV18|TRBJ1-3|TRBD1
TGTGCCAGCTCGCCGGGACAGGGTCTTAGCTCTGGAAACACCATATATTTT
CASSPGQGLSSGNTIYF
>-|TRBV2|TRBJ1-6|TRBD1
TGTGCCAGCAGCTATGGGACAGGGAAAAATTCACCCCTCCACTTT
CASSYGTGKNSPLHF
>-|TRBV5-6|TRBJ2-7|-
TGTGCCAGCAGCTTGGGCGGTTCCAATTACGAGCAGTACTTC
CASSLGGSNYEQYF
>-|TRBV24-1|TRBJ2-1|TRBD1
TGTGCCACCAGTGAGACAGGGGGGTCGCATGAGCAGTTCTTC
CATSETGGSHEQFF
>-|TRBV28|TRBJ1-1|-
TGTGCCAGCAGTTTAGGGGGGGCCGGTGAAACTGAAGCTTTCTTT
CASSLGGAGETEAFF
>-|TRBV6-2/TRBV6-3|TRBJ2-1|TRBD2
TGTGCCAGCAGTCGACTAGCAGCTCCCAATGAGCAGTTCTTC
CASSRLAAPNEQFF